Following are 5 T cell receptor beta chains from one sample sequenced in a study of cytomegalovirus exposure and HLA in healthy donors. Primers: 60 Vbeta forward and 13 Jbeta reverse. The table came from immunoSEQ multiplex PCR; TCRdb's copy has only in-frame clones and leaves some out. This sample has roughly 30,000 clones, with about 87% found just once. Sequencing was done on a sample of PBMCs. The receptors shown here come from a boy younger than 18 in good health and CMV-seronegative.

CDR3 DNA sequence: TGTGCCAGCAGAAACTCAGGGGTGGTCAGGAATTCACCCCTCCACTTT. Translating gives CASRNSGVVRNSPLHF. The rearrangement links TRBV5-4 to TRBJ1-6; tentatively, D is TRBD1 (6 bases). V lost 5 bases and J lost 7, with 19 bases in between. Looked up from germline, CDR1 is SGHNT and CDR2 is YYREEE (reference sequence). The CDR3 has 16 amino acids.

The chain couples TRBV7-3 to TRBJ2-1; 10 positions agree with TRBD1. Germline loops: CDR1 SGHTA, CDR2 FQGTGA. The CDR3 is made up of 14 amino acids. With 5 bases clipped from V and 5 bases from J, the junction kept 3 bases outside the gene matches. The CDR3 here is CASSTGQGNNEQFF. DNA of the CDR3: TGTGCCAGCAGCACGGGACAGGGGAACAATGAGCAGTTCTTC. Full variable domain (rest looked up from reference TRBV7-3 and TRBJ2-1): GAGVSQTPSNKVTEKGKYVELRCDPISGHTALYWYRQSLGQGPEFLIYFQGTGAADDSGLPNDRFFAVRPEGSVSTLKIQRTERGDSAVYLCASSTGQGNNEQFFGPGTRLTVL.

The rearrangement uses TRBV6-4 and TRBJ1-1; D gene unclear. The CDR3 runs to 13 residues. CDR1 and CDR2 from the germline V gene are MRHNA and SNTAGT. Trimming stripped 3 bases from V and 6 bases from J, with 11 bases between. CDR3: CASSELGGSEAFF. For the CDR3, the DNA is TGTGCCAGCAGTGAACTTGGAGGGTCTGAAGCTTTCTTT.

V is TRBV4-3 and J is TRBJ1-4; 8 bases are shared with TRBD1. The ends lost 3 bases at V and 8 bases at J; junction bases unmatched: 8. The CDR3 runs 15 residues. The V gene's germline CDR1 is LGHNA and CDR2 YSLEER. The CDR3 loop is CASSQQGAFREKLFF. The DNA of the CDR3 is TGCGCCAGCAGCCAGCAGGGGGCTTTCCGCGAAAAACTGTTTTTT.

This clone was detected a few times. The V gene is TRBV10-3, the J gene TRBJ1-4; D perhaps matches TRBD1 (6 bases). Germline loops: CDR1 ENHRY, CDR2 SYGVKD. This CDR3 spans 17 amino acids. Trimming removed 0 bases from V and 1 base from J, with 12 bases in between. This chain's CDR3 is CAISESAGEGTNEKLFF. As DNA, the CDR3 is TGTGCCATCAGTGAGTCCGCAGGGGAGGGAACTAATGAAAAACTGTTTTTT.